These 20 T cell receptor beta chains were sequenced from one sample in a study of cytomegalovirus exposure and HLA in healthy donors. Primers for the PCR totalled 60 Vbeta and 13 Jbeta. Libraries were prepared by immunoSEQ multiplex PCR; TCRdb keeps only in-frame clonotypes and omits some of them. The sample consists of under 130,000 clones, 13% to 15% of them appearing once. Source material: PBMCs. Source of these receptors: a female donor in good health and CMV-seronegative.

The chain is built from TRBV29-1 and TRBJ2-6; the D gene is possibly TRBD2 (6 bases). V was clipped by 7 bases and J by 3 bases, with 10 bases between them. CDR3 length: 13 amino acids. From germline, CDR1 is SQVTM and CDR2 ANQGSEA. In DNA, the CDR3 is TGCAGCGCGGAGGGCTATGGGGCCAACGTCCTGACTTTC. This gives the protein CSAEGYGANVLTF. Full variable domain (rest looked up from reference TRBV29-1 and TRBJ2-6): SAVISQKPSRDICQRGTSLTIQCQVDSQVTMMFWYRQQPGQSLTLIATANQGSEATYESGFVIDKFPISRPNLTFSTLTVSNMSPEDSSIYLCSAEGYGANVLTFGAGSRLTVL.

This clone occurred a few times. This chain connects TRBV27 to TRBJ2-1; TRBD1 matches 7 bases. The V and J ends lost 3 bases and 6 bases, in that order; junction bases with no gene match: 23. In germline, CDR1 is MNHEY, CDR2 SMNVEV (reference sequence). CDR3 length: 20 amino acids. CDR3 residues: CASSFFLPATGEAKPNEQFF. As DNA, the CDR3 is TGTGCCAGCAGTTTTTTCCTCCCCGCTACAGGGGAAGCGAAACCCAATGAGCAGTTCTTC.

This clone appeared a few times. The chain couples TRBV5-1 to TRBJ2-7; the match to TRBD1 covers 7 bases. Per germline, CDR1 SGHRS and CDR2 YFSETQ. With 0 bases clipped from V and 3 bases from J, the junction kept 3 bases outside the gene matches. This CDR3 region has 14 residues. CDR3 sequence: CASSLGDRVYEQYF. The CDR3 coding sequence is TGCGCCAGCAGCTTGGGAGACAGGGTCTACGAGCAGTACTTC.

This clone has a handful of counts. This CDR3 reads CASSPGGDTEAFF. Written as DNA, the CDR3 is TGTGCCAGCTCACCAGGGGGGGATACTGAAGCTTTCTTT. This sequence joins TRBV18 and TRBJ1-1; D is perhaps TRBD1 (5 bases). Trimming stripped 2 bases from V and 5 bases from J, with 9 bases between. CDR3 length: 13 amino acids. Germline V lookup: CDR1 KGHSH, CDR2 LQKENI. Together with reference TRBV18 and TRBJ1-1, the CDR3 gives the full variable domain: NAGVMQNPRHLVRRRGQEARLRCSPMKGHSHVYWYRQLPEEGLKFMVYLQKENIIDESGMPKERFSAEFPKEGPSILRIQQVVRGDSAAYFCASSPGGDTEAFFGQGTRLTVV.

The table lists this clone with a few counts. The chain links TRBV2 to TRBJ1-1, with 9 bases that match TRBD1. Germline assignment: CDR1 SNHLY and CDR2 FYNNEI. CDR3 length equals 14 residues. The trim removed 5 bases at V and 1 base at J, leaving 2 bases unmatched. This CDR3 reads CASSMGQGNTEAFF. In DNA, the CDR3 is TGTGCCAGCAGTATGGGACAGGGGAACACTGAAGCTTTCTTT. The full variable domain, rest sourced from reference TRBV2 and TRBJ1-1, is EPEVTQTPSHQVTQMGQEVILRCVPISNHLYFYWYRQILGQKVEFLVSFYNNEISEKSEIFDDQFSVERPDGSNFTLKIRSTKLEDSAMYFCASSMGQGNTEAFFGQGTRLTVV.

This clone was seen a handful of times. CDR3 sequence: CASSPTSGNRYEQYF. In DNA form, the CDR3 reads TGTGCCAGCAGCCCGACTAGCGGGAATAGGTACGAGCAGTACTTC. The gene calls are TRBV7-9 and TRBJ2-7; 11 bases are shared with TRBD2. Losses at the gene ends were 5 bases for V and 4 bases for J; bases not matched to a gene: 7. Germline V gives CDR1 SEHNR, CDR2 FQNEAQ (reference sequence). CDR3 length equals 15 residues.

This clone was observed a handful of times. This rearrangement joins TRBV2 to TRBJ2-3, with 12 nucleotides matching TRBD2. Germline V gives CDR1 SNHLY, CDR2 FYNNEI. The ends lost 6 bases at V and 5 bases at J; junction bases unmatched: 6. The CDR3 loop spans 15 amino acids. CDR3 DNA: TGTGCCAGCAGCGCTAGCGGGGGGGCTATAGATACGCAGTATTTT. It codes for CASSASGGAIDTQYF.

This clone occurred a few times. J is TRBJ2-1 and V is TRBV5-6; TRBD2 matches at 7 bases. Germline trimming cut 2 bases from V and 5 bases from J; bases unmatched to any gene: 7. CDR1 and CDR2 (germline): SGHDT, YYEEEE. This CDR3 contains 15 residues. In DNA form, the CDR3 reads TGTGCCAGCAGCTTTACTAGCGTGTTTAACAATGAGCAGTTCTTC. It yields the protein CASSFTSVFNNEQFF.

This clone was counted a few times. The chain uses TRBV20-1 and TRBJ1-1; D gene ambiguous. Trimming removed 5 bases from V and 6 bases from J, with 10 bases in between. From germline, CDR1 is DFQATT and CDR2 SNEGSKA (reference sequence). The CDR3 is made up of 11 amino acids. The CDR3 DNA reads as TGCAGTGCTGCGAGAGATCCTGAAGCTTTCTTT. It is translated as CSAARDPEAFF.

This clone was seen only a few times. This sequence joins TRBV19 and TRBJ2-7, with 12 bases aligning to TRBD1. The CDR3 has 14 amino acids. V lost 5 bases and J lost 5; bases outside the gene matches: 4. The germline CDR1 and CDR2 sequences are LNHDA and SQIVND (reference sequence). The CDR3 DNA reads TGTGCCAGTAGTCTCGGGACAGGGGGCAACGAGCAGTACTTC. This gives the protein CASSLGTGGNEQYF. Variable domain in full (rest from reference TRBV19 and TRBJ2-7): DGGITQSPKYLFRKEGQNVTLSCEQNLNHDAMYWYRQDPGQGLRLIYYSQIVNDFQKGDIAEGYSVSREKKESFPLTVTSAQKNPTAFYLCASSLGTGGNEQYFGPGTRLTVT.

A few counts support this clone. This sequence joins TRBV7-9 and TRBJ2-7, with TRBD1 matching 9 bases. The CDR3 loop spans 18 amino acids. With 1 base clipped from V and 6 bases from J, the junction kept 16 bases outside the gene matches. Germline V gives CDR1 SEHNR, CDR2 FQNEAQ (reference sequence). This chain's CDR3 is CASSLGTGARAALGEQYF. In DNA form, the CDR3 reads TGTGCCAGCAGCTTAGGGACAGGGGCGAGGGCGGCCCTGGGCGAGCAGTACTTC.

This clone turned up a few times. The rearrangement joins TRBV6-6 to TRBJ1-1; D is uncertain. CDR3 length: 14 amino acids. V lost 2 bases and J lost 5, with 12 bases in between. The germline gives CDR1 MNHNY, CDR2 SVGAGI (reference sequence). The chain's CDR3 is CASSYTSTGTEAFF. DNA for the CDR3: TGTGCCAGCAGTTACACCTCCACGGGAACTGAAGCTTTCTTT.

The CDR3 sequence is CSVPGTSGSTDTQYF. The CDR3 nucleotides read TGCAGCGTTCCCGGGACTAGCGGGAGCACAGATACGCAGTATTTT. This chain links TRBV29-1 with TRBJ2-3; 12 bases align to TRBD2. J was trimmed by 0 bases and V by 5 bases; bases with no gene match: 3. The germline CDR1 and CDR2 sequences are SQVTM and ANQGSEA. The CDR3 has 15 residues.

This clone turned up a few times. The chain has TRBV11-2 and TRBJ2-7; perhaps TRBD1 as D (6 bases). The CDR3 contains 15 residues. V was trimmed by 5 bases and J by 0 bases, leaving 14 bases between them. Germline assignment: CDR1 SGHAT and CDR2 FQNNGV. Written as DNA, the CDR3 is TGTGCCAGCAGCCTCTACCGACAGGACTCCTACGAGCAGTACTTC. Residues: CASSLYRQDSYEQYF.

The rearrangement links TRBV27 to TRBJ1-2; perhaps TRBD1 as D (5 bases). CDR1 is MNHEY, CDR2 SMNVEV, per germline (reference sequence). The CDR3 has 13 amino acids. V gave up 5 bases and J gave up 6 bases, with 13 bases separating them. CDR3 protein: CASSGGWGNGYTF. The CDR3 coding sequence is TGTGCCAGCAGTGGGGGGTGGGGCAATGGCTACACCTTC.

There are a few counts of this clone. The chain joins TRBV9 to TRBJ2-3, with 14 bases identical to TRBD2. With V trimmed by 4 bases and J by 6 bases, 13 bases remained unmatched. Germline CDR1 is SGDLS and CDR2 is YYNGEE. This CDR3 is built from 18 residues. The CDR3 spells CASSLGGGTSGSFDTQYF. The CDR3 region has the DNA TGTGCCAGCAGCCTCGGCGGGGGGACTAGCGGGAGTTTCGATACGCAGTATTTT.

The rearrangement uses TRBV6-1 and TRBJ1-1, with D possibly TRBD1 on 5 matching bases. This CDR3 is built from 14 residues. V dropped 7 bases and J dropped 0 bases, with 12 bases sitting between them. Germline CDR1 MNHNS, CDR2 SASEGT. The CDR3 nucleotides are TGTGCCAGCATTATAGACAGAATGAACACTGAAGCTTTCTTT. Amino acids: CASIIDRMNTEAFF.

The V call is TRBV6-5, the J call TRBJ2-1, with 8 bases matching TRBD2. V shed 5 bases, J shed 8 bases, and the junction held 11 bases outside the gene matches. This CDR3 spans 15 amino acids. Looked up from germline, CDR1 is MNHEY and CDR2 is SVGAGI. The CDR3 reads CASSPSGGSMDEQFF. In DNA form, the CDR3 reads TGTGCCAGCAGTCCATCGGGGGGGAGTATGGATGAGCAGTTCTTC.

J is TRBJ1-1 and V is TRBV7-6; D unclear. The germline CDR1 and CDR2 sequences are SGHVS and FNYEAQ. V lost 6 bases and J 2 bases, leaving 10 bases between the germline ends. This CDR3 has 13 amino acids. CDR3 residues: CASSSDTNTEAFF. CDR3 DNA sequence: TGTGCCAGCAGTTCCGACACCAACACTGAAGCTTTCTTT.

The rearrangement joins TRBV9 to TRBJ2-1; 7 nucleotides match TRBD2. V shed 0 bases, J shed 0 bases, and the junction held 6 bases outside the gene matches. The CDR3 has 17 amino acids. Germline CDR1 SGDLS, CDR2 YYNGEE. DNA for the CDR3: TGTGCCAGCAGCGTAGGGGCTAGCGGACGCTCCTACAATGAGCAGTTCTTC. Its translation is CASSVGASGRSYNEQFF.